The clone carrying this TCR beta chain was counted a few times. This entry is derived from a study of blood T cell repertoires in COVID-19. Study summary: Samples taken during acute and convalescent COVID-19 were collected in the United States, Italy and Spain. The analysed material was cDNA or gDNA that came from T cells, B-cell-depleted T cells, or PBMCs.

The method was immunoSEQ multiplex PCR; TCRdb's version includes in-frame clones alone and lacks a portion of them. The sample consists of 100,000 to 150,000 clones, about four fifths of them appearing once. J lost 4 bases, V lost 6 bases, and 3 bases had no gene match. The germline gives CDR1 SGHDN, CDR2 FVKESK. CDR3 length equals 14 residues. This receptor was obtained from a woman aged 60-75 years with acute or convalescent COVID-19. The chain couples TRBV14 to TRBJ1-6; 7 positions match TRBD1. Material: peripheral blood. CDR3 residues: CASSLQGYNSPLHF. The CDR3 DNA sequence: TGTGCCAGCAGTCTACAGGGGTATAATTCACCCCTCCACTTT.